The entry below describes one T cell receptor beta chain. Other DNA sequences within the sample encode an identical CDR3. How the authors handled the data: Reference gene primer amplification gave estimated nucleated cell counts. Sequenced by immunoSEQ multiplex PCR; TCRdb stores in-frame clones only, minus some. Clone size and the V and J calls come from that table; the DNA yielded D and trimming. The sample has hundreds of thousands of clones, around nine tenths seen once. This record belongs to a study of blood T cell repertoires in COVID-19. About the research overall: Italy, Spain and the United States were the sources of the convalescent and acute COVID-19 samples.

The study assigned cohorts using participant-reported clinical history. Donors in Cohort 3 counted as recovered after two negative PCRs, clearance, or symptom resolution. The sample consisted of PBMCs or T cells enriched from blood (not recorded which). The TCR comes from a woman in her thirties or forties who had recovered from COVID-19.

CDR3 bases: TGTGCCAGCTCACCTGACAGGGGGAACACTGAAGCTTTCTTT. As protein: CASSPDRGNTEAFF. The chain carries TRBV18 and TRBJ1-1; 8 bases map to TRBD1. Germline V gene lookup returns CDR1 KGHSH and CDR2 LQKENI. V trimming: 3 bases; J trimming: 1 base; junction bases outside the gene matches: 1. The CDR3 is 14 amino acids.